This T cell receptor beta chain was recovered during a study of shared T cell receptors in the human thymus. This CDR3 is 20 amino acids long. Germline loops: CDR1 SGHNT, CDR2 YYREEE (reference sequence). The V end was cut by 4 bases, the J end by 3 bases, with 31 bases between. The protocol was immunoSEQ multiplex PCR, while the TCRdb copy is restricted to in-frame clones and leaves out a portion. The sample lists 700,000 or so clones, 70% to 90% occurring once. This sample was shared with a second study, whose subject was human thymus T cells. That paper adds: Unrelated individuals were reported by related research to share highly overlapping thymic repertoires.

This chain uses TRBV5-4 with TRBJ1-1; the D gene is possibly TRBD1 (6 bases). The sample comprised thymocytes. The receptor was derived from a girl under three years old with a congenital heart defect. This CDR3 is CASSSSPRMGQILRDTEAFF. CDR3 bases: TGTGCCAGCAGCAGTTCGCCTCGGATGGGACAAATATTAAGGGACACTGAAGCTTTCTTT.